The 20 T cell receptor beta chains in this list originate from one sample, sequenced in a study of blood T cell repertoires in COVID-19. Here immunoSEQ multiplex PCR was the method, and the copy in TCRdb shows in-frame clones only, minus some. The data show tens of thousands of clones, roughly nine tenths seen once. The sample comprised peripheral blood. The receptors shown here come from a human donor in a cohort sampled during active COVID-19.

CDR3 protein: CASRYGTGPTDTQYF. CDR3 bases: TGTGCCAGTAGGTACGGGACAGGGCCCACAGATACGCAGTATTTT. This rearrangement joins TRBV18 to TRBJ2-3; 9 positions agree with TRBD1. The CDR3 has 15 amino acids. The germline gives CDR1 KGHSH, CDR2 LQKENI. Trimming cost V 9 bases and J 2 bases; bases outside gene matches: 9.

V usage is TRBV2 and J usage is TRBJ2-7; D call uncertain. The V gene's germline CDR1 is SNHLY and CDR2 FYNNEI. The CDR3 covers 10 residues. Trimming left V 4 bases short and J 7 bases short, with 5 bases between. The CDR3 spells CASSVAEQYF. The CDR3 nucleotides are TGTGCCAGCAGTGTGGCAGAGCAGTACTTC. The entire variable domain, with the rest obtained from reference TRBV2 and TRBJ2-7, is as follows: EPEVTQTPSHQVTQMGQEVILRCVPISNHLYFYWYRQILGQKVEFLVSFYNNEISEKSEIFDDQFSVERPDGSNFTLKIRSTKLEDSAMYFCASSVAEQYFGPGTRLTVT.

V usage is TRBV5-8 and J usage is TRBJ1-5; tentative D call: TRBD1 (5 bases). CDR3 size: 16 residues. Trimming took 0 bases from V and 3 from J, leaving 13 bases between them. Germline loops: CDR1 SGHTS, CDR2 YDEGEE. The CDR3: CASSLGQLSFNQPQHF. CDR3 DNA sequence: TGTGCCAGCAGCTTGGGACAGCTTTCTTTCAATCAGCCCCAGCATTTT.

This clone was seen once. This chain connects TRBV6-2 or TRBV6-3 to TRBJ2-5; 7 bases match TRBD2. CDR3 length equals 13 residues. V shed 5 bases, J shed 7 bases, and the junction held 7 bases outside the gene matches. Germline V gene lookup returns CDR1 MNHEY and CDR2 SVGEGT. The CDR3 loop reads CASSPAGLRTQYF. Written as DNA, the CDR3 is TGTGCCAGCAGTCCAGCGGGACTACGGACCCAGTACTTC.

V usage is TRBV5-1 and J usage is TRBJ1-3; D is undetermined. Trimming took 3 bases from V and 4 from J, leaving 8 bases between them. CDR1 is SGHRS, CDR2 YFSETQ, per germline. The CDR3 is 13 amino acids. This chain's CDR3 is CASSSGQGNTIYF. DNA of the CDR3: TGCGCCAGCAGCTCTGGGCAGGGAAACACCATATATTTT.

The chain employs TRBV5-1 and TRBJ2-1; TRBD2 agrees at 10 bases. Germline CDR1 is SGHRS and CDR2 is YFSETQ. After removal of 4 bases from V and 6 bases from J, the junction contained 7 bases not matched to a gene. The CDR3 contains 15 residues. As DNA, the CDR3 is TGCGCCAGCAGCACCCTAGCGGGAGTGGGCAATGAGCAGTTCTTC. It translates to CASSTLAGVGNEQFF.

This chain connects TRBV12-3 or TRBV12-4 to TRBJ2-5; weak D call: TRBD1 (5 bases). The V and J ends lost 6 bases and 8 bases respectively, with 16 bases between them. The CDR3 spans 13 residues. The CDR3 here is CASRLTRAHTQYF. The CDR3 DNA sequence: TGTGCCAGCAGGCTGACCAGGGCCCACACCCAGTACTTC.

The table lists this clone with a count of one. This rearrangement joins TRBV10-2 to TRBJ2-5; D may be TRBD2 (6 bases). The length of the CDR3 is 15 residues. The ends were cut back, 8 bases at V and 4 bases at J, with 20 bases in the middle. The V gene's germline CDR1 is WSHSY and CDR2 SAAADI. The CDR3 region has the DNA TGCGCCAGCCACAAGGGACTTGGGCTGGGAGAGACCCAGTACTTC. Translation gives CASHKGLGLGETQYF.

The V gene is TRBV30, the J gene TRBJ2-3; possibly TRBD2 for D (5 bases). Trimming cost V 3 bases and J 3 bases, with 16 bases left between them. From germline, CDR1 is GTSNPN and CDR2 SVGIG (reference sequence). This CDR3 contains 15 residues. The CDR3 bases are TGTGCCTGGAGGAGAGGGTATTCGGGAACAGATACGCAGTATTTT. Its protein product is CAWRRGYSGTDTQYF.

This chain connects TRBV18 to TRBJ2-7; 7 bases align to TRBD1. This CDR3 has 14 residues. V lost 6 bases and J lost 6; bases outside the gene matches: 11. CDR1 is KGHSH and CDR2 is LQKENI in the germline V gene. CDR3 DNA sequence: TGTGCCAGCTCGCCAGACAGGGATCCAGGCGAGCAGTACTTC. This gives the protein CASSPDRDPGEQYF.

This chain connects TRBV6-5 to TRBJ1-1, with 9 bases matching TRBD1. V lost 5 bases to trimming and J lost 3 bases; unmatched junction nucleotides: 7. Germline lookup yields CDR1 MNHEY and CDR2 SVGAGI. There are 15 residues in the CDR3. The CDR3 sequence: CASSRGTGTDTEAFF. Written as DNA, the CDR3 is TGTGCCAGCAGTCGGGGGACAGGGACGGACACTGAAGCTTTCTTT.

V gene TRBV27 combines with J gene TRBJ2-7; a possible D gene is TRBD2 (5 bases). CDR1 MNHEY and CDR2 SMNVEV come from the germline V gene (reference sequence). CDR3 length equals 14 residues. Deletions cut 2 bases from V and 1 base from J, with 9 bases between. This CDR3 is CASSLLADSYEQYF. The DNA for the CDR3 is TGTGCCAGCAGTTTACTAGCAGATTCCTACGAGCAGTACTTC.

J is TRBJ2-2 and V is TRBV3-1 (or the pseudogene TRBV3-2); D gene unclear. V shed 2 bases and J shed 3 bases, with 7 bases lying between them. CDR1 is LGHDT, CDR2 YNNKEL, per germline (reference sequence). The CDR3 has 14 residues. The CDR3 reads CASSQSPDTGELFF. The CDR3 DNA reads as TGTGCCAGCAGCCAATCCCCCGACACCGGGGAGCTGTTTTTT.

The V and J genes are TRBV10-2 and TRBJ2-7; the D is unclear. The germline V gene encodes CDR1 WSHSY and CDR2 SAAADI. Trimming took off 11 bases at V and 2 bases at J, with 13 bases between the two ends. The CDR3 sequence is 12 residues long. CDR3 in DNA: TGCGCCGTCGGGTCCCGTACCTACGAGCAGTACTTC. Translation: CAVGSRTYEQYF.

The genes are TRBV7-2 and TRBJ2-6; perhaps TRBD1 as D (5 bases). V shed 0 bases and J shed 0 bases, with 15 bases lying between them. The CDR3 has 19 residues. Germline CDR1 reads SGHTA; CDR2 reads FQGNSA. The CDR3 is CASSLAAGPLTSGANVLTF. The CDR3 region has the DNA TGTGCCAGCAGCTTAGCTGCAGGGCCCCTAACCTCTGGGGCCAACGTCCTGACTTTC. Full variable domain (outside the CDR3, taken from reference TRBV7-2 and TRBJ2-6): GAGVSQSPSNKVTEKGKDVELRCDPISGHTALYWYRQSLGQGLEFLIYFQGNSAPDKSGLPSDRFSAERTGGSVSTLTIQRTQQEDSAVYLCASSLAAGPLTSGANVLTFGAGSRLTVL.

J is TRBJ2-1 and V is TRBV5-4; 10 bases are shared with TRBD2. The germline V gene encodes CDR1 SGHNT and CDR2 YYREEE (reference sequence). The CDR3 spans 16 residues. V was pared by 1 base and J by 5 bases, with 6 bases of the junction left unmatched. The CDR3 sequence is CASSLLPGLAHNEQFF. In DNA, the CDR3 is TGTGCCAGCAGCTTGCTTCCGGGACTAGCGCACAATGAGCAGTTCTTC.

The chain combines TRBV7-2 with TRBJ2-6, with D unclear. Germline V gene data show CDR1 as SGHTA and CDR2 as FQGNSA. Trimming removed 5 bases from V and 0 bases from J, with 8 bases in between. The CDR3 has 15 residues. The CDR3 sequence: CASSGQISGANVLTF. In DNA form, the CDR3 reads TGTGCCAGCAGCGGGCAGATCTCTGGGGCCAACGTCCTGACTTTC.

This chain joins TRBV12-1 and TRBJ2-3; the table's D call TRBD2 went unverified against the DNA. TRBV12-1 is recorded as a pseudogene. The CDR3 is made up of 16 amino acids. The CDR3 nucleotides read TGTGCCAGCAGCTGCCGGACTAAAGGGCCCACAGATACGCAGTATTTT. It is translated as CASSCRTKGPTDTQYF.

The rearrangement joins TRBV9 to TRBJ2-1; 8 positions match TRBD2. The V gene end was trimmed by 3 bases and the J gene end by 1 base; junction bases not matched to a gene: 9. Germline V gene lookup returns CDR1 SGDLS and CDR2 YYNGEE. The CDR3 sequence is 17 residues long. CDR3 DNA sequence: TGTGCCAGCAGCGCGGCCACTAGCGGAGAGTCCTACAATGAGCAGTTCTTC. Translating it yields CASSAATSGESYNEQFF.

The V gene is TRBV4-2, the J gene TRBJ1-1; 9 bases line up with TRBD1. J was trimmed by 1 base and V by 4 bases; bases with no gene match: 4. Germline V gene lookup returns CDR1 LGHNA and CDR2 YNFKEQ. This CDR3 is built from 15 residues. The DNA of the CDR3 is TGTGCCAGCAGCCGGAAGGGACAGGGGAACACTGAAGCTTTCTTT. Amino acid sequence: CASSRKGQGNTEAFF.